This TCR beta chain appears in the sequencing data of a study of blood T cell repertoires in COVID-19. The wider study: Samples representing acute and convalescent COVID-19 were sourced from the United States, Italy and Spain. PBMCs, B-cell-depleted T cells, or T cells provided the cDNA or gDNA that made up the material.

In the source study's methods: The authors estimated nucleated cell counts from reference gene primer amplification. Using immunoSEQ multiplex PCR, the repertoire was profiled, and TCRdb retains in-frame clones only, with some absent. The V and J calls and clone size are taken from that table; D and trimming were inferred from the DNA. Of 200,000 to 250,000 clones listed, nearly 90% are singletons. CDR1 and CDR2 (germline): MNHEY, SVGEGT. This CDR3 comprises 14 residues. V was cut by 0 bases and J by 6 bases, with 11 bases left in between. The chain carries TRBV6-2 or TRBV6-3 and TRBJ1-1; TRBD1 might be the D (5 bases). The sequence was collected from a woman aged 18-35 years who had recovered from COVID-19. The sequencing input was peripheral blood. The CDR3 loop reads CASSYSGDLPEAFF. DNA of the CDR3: TGTGCCAGCAGTTACTCAGGGGATCTCCCTGAAGCTTTCTTT.